This T cell receptor (beta chain) emerged from a study of cytomegalovirus exposure and HLA in healthy donors. This clone appeared a single time. Primers: 60 Vbeta forward and 13 Jbeta reverse. Assay: immunoSEQ multiplex PCR; the TCRdb copy retains only in-frame clones and omits some. Found here are about 180,000 clones, more than 60% of them singletons; the top ten hold approximately 3.7%. CDR3 size: 16 residues. Germline loops: CDR1 SGHNT, CDR2 YYREEE (reference sequence). Trimming cost V 0 bases and J 3 bases; bases outside gene matches: 4. Material: PBMCs. The chain is built from TRBV5-4 and TRBJ2-7, with 12 bases lining up with TRBD1. The clonotype comes from a woman in her fifties or sixties in good health and CMV-seropositive. The CDR3 spells CASSLGGTGGLYEQYF. The DNA for the CDR3 is TGTGCCAGCAGCTTGGGGGGGACAGGGGGCCTCTACGAGCAGTACTTC. The complete variable domain, with remaining parts taken from reference TRBV5-4 and TRBJ2-7, reads ETGVTQSPTHLIKTRGQQVTLRCSSQSGHNTVSWYQQALGQGPQFIFQYYREEENGRGNFPPRFSGLQFPNYSSELNVNALELDDSALYLCASSLGGTGGLYEQYFGPGTRLTVT.